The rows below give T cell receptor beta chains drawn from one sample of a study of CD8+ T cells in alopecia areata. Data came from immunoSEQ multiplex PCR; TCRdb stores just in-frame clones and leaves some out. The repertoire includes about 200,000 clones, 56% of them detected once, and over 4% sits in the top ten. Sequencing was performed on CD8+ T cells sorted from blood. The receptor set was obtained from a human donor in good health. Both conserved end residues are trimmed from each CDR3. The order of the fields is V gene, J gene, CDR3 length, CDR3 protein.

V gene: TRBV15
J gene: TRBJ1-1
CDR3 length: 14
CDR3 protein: ATSSSESITNTEAF

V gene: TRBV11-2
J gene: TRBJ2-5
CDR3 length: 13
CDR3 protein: ASSLARGAGETQY

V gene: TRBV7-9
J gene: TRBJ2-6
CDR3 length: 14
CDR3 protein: ASSLGGGTGANVLT

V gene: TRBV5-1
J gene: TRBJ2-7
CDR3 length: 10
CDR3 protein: ASRGSTYEQY

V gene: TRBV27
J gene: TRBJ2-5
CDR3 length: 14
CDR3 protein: ASSSPWTGGLETQY

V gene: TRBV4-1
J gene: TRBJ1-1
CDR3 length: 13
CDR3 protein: ASSQEGGPLPEAF

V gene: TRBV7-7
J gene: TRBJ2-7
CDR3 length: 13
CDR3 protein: ASSPGGAGDYEQY

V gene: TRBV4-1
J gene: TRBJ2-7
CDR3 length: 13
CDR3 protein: ASSLRAGGSYEQY

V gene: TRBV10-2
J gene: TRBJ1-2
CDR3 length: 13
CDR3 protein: ASSDQGQGYYGYT

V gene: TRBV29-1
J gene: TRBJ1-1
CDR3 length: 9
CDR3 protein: SVGLNTEAF

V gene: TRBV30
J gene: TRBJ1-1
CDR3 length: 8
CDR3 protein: AWSVPEAF

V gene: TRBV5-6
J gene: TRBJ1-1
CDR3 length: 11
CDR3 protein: ASSLGWNTEAF

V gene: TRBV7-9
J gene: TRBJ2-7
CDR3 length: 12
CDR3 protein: ASSLAGGPYEQY

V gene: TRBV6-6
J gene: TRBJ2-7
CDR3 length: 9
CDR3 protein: AIKDSDEQY

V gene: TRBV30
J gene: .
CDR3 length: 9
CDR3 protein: AWSRTYEQY

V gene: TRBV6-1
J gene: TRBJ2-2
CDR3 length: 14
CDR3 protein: ASSEYRLADTGELF

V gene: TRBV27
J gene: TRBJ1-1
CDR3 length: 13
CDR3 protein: ASNAGTRGNTEAF

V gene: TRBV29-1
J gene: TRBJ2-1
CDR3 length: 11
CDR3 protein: SVERATNNEQF

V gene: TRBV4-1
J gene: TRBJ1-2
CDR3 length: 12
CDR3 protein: ASSQAGTVYGYT

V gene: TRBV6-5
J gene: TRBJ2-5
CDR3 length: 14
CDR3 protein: ASSYYWLAGTQAQY

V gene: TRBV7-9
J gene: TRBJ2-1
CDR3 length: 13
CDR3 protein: ASSSGRDWPDEQF

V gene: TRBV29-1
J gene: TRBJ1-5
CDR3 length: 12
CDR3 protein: SVETGIGNQPQH

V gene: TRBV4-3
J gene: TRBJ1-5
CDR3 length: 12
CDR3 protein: ASSQLRTYQPQH

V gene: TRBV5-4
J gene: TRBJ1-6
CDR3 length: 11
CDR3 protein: ASSSPPGDTLH

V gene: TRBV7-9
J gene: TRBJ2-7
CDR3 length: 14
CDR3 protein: ASSPAWGLGAYEQY

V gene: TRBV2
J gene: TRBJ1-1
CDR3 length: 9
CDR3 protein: ASRPNTEAF

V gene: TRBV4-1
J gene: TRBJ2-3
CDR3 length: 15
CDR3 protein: ASSQETSGGASDTQY

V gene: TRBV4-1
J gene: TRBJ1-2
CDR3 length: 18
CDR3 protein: ASSRPSPGQGSPPTGGYT

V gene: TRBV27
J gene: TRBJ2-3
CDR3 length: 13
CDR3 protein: ASSSPQRGTDTQY

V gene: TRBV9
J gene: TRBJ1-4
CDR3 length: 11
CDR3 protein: ASSPGTVEKLF

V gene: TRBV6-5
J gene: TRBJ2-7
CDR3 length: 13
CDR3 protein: ASSYSTGSPYEQY

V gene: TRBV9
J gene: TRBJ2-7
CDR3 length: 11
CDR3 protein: ASQGQDSYEQY

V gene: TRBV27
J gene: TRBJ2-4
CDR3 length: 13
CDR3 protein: ASSPEQGAKNIQY

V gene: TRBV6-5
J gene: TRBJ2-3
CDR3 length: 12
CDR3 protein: ASSYKGSTDTQY

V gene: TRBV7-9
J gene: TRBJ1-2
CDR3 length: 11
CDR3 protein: ASGTGGPYGYT

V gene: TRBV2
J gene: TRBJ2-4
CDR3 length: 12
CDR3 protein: ASTEVGSQNIQY

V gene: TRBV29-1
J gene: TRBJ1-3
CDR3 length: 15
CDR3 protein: SVEEEAGDHSGNTIY

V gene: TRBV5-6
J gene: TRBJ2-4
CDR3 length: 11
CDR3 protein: ASSLNRLGIQY

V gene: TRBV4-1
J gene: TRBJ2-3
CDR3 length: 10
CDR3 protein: ASSQDRGVEY

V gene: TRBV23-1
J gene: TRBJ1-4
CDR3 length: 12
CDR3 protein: ASSQSNRGEKLF

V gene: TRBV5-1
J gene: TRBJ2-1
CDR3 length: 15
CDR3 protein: ASSLQRGRSPNNEQF

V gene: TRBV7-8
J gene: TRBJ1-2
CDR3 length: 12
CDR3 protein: ASSLEEGNYGYT

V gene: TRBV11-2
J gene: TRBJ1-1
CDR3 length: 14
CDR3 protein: ASSLEGSRLNTEAF

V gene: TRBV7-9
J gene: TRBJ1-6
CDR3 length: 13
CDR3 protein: ASSISTGGPSPLH

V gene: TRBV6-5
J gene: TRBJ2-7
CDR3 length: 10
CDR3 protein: ASSQQGYEQY

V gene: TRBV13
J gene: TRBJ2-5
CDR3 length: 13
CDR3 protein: ASSSRVLAQETQY

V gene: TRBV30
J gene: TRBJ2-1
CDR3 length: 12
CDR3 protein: ASSDQGSYNEQF

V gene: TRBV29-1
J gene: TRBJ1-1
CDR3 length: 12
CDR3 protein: SVVPETNRGEAF

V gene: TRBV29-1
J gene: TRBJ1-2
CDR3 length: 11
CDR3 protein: SVGGGIPDGYT

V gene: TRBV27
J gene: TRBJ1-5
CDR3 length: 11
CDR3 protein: ASSLTGNQPQH

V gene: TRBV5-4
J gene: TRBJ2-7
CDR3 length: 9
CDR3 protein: ASSVRGEQY

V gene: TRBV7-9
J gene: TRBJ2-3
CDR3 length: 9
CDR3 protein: ASSLVDTQY

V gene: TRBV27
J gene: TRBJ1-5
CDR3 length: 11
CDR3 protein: ASSSGKNQPQH

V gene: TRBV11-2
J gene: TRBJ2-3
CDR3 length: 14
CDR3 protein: ASSLRLAESTDTQY

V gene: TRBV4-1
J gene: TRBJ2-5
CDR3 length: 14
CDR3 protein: ASSQRRAHLAETQY

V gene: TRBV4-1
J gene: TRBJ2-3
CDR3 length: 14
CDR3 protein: ASSQDRSSYTDTQY